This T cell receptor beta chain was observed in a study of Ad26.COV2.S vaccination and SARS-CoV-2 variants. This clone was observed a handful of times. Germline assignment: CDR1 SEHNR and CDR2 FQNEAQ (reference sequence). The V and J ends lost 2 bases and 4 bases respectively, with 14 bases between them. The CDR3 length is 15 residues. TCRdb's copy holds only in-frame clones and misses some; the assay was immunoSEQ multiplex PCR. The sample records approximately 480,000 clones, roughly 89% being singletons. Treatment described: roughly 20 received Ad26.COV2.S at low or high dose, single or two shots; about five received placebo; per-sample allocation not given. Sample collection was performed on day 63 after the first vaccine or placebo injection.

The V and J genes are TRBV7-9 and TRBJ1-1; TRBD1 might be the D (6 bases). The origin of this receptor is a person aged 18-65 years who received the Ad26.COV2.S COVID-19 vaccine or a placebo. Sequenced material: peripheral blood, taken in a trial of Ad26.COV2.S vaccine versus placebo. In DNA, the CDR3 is TGTGCCAGCAGCTTAAGTCCGGTGGGGGCCACTGAAGCTTTCTTT. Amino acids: CASSLSPVGATEAFF.